One and the same sample provided the 10 T cell receptor beta chains below, sequenced in a study of immune cell composition in non-small cell lung cancer. The normal lung sample lay at least 3 cm, and maximally far, from the tumour. Here immunoSEQ multiplex PCR was the method, and the copy in TCRdb shows in-frame clones only, minus some. The sample lists about 6,600 clones; roughly two thirds were seen once. Sequenced: non-adjacent lung tissue. The receptors stem from a human donor with non-small cell lung cancer.

This clone was seen a single time. The chain carries TRBV6-1 and TRBJ2-1; D remains unclear. V lost 4 bases and J lost 7, with 8 bases in between. The length of the CDR3 is 12 residues. Germline CDR1 MNHNS, CDR2 SASEGT. For the CDR3, the DNA is TGTGCCAGCAGTGGAGTATCTAATGAGCAGTTCTTC. Its protein is CASSGVSNEQFF.

V and J are TRBV5-1 and TRBJ2-3; D might be TRBD2 (6 bases). This CDR3 has 15 amino acids. Trimming took 3 bases from V and 2 from J, leaving 13 bases between them. Germline CDR1 and CDR2: SGHRS and YFSETQ. The CDR3 sequence is CASSWAGGDTDTQYF. Written as DNA, the CDR3 is TGCGCCAGCAGCTGGGCCGGGGGTGACACAGATACGCAGTATTTT. Variable domain in full (rest from reference TRBV5-1 and TRBJ2-3): KAGVTQTPRYLIKTRGQQVTLSCSPISGHRSVSWYQQTPGQGLQFLFEYFSETQRNKGNFPGRFSGRQFSNSRSEMNVSTLELGDSALYLCASSWAGGDTDTQYFGPGTRLTVL.

Here the CDR3 reads CASKASGAYNEQFF. CDR3 in DNA: TGTGCCAGCAAAGCTAGCGGAGCCTACAATGAGCAGTTCTTC. The chain uses TRBV6-1 and TRBJ2-1, with 7 bases that match TRBD2. Germline V gene sequence: CDR1 MNHNS, CDR2 SASEGT. This CDR3 contains 14 residues. The J segment lost 2 bases and the V segment lost 7 bases, leaving 5 bases of the junction unmatched.

The V call is TRBV7-6, the J call TRBJ1-5; 8 positions agree with TRBD1. This CDR3 is built from 14 residues. V was pared by 6 bases and J by 6 bases, with 7 bases of the junction left unmatched. Germline CDR1 SGHVS, CDR2 FNYEAQ. The CDR3 here is CASSPTGGTQPQHF. DNA of the CDR3: TGTGCCAGCAGTCCAACAGGGGGTACTCAGCCCCAGCATTTT.

The CDR3 loop reads CASSYSRTLRDQPQHF. DNA for the CDR3: TGTGCCAGCAGTTACTCTAGGACACTACGAGATCAGCCCCAGCATTTT. This chain joins TRBV6-5 and TRBJ1-5; D is possibly TRBD1 (5 bases). Germline CDR1 and CDR2: MNHEY and SVGAGI. The CDR3 is 16 residues long. V was trimmed by 0 bases and J by 5 bases, leaving 14 bases between them.

The chain joins TRBV4-2 to TRBJ2-3; 9 positions match TRBD2. The CDR3 consists of 20 residues. Germline V gene lookup returns CDR1 LGHNA and CDR2 YNFKEQ. Trimming at V came to 2 bases and at J to 2 bases, leaving 17 bases not matched to a gene. This chain's CDR3 is CASSQNQGTSLGGVTDTQYF. The CDR3 region has the DNA TGTGCCAGCAGCCAAAACCAGGGGACTAGCTTGGGCGGGGTCACAGATACGCAGTATTTT.

V and J are TRBV6-5 and TRBJ1-2; perhaps TRBD1 as D (5 bases). This CDR3 region has 14 residues. Between the trimmed V and J ends, which lost 0 bases and 6 bases, there was a span of 11 bases. The V gene's germline CDR1 is MNHEY and CDR2 SVGAGI. This CDR3 is CASSYSTGVDGYTF. Here the CDR3 DNA reads TGTGCCAGCAGTTACTCGACGGGGGTAGATGGCTACACCTTC.

The rearrangement joins TRBV23-1 to TRBJ1-1, with D unclear. TRBV23-1 is classed as an ORF, of uncertain function. The CDR3 runs to 12 residues. Trimming removed 8 bases at V and 7 bases at J, with 14 bases between. CDR3 amino acids: CASGNTVLEAFF. CDR3 bases: TGCGCCAGCGGAAACACAGTACTTGAAGCTTTCTTT.

The rearrangement joins TRBV2 to TRBJ1-5, with 10 positions matching TRBD1. The CDR3 consists of 18 residues. Per the germline V gene, CDR1 is SNHLY and CDR2 is FYNNEI. Unmatched junction bases numbered 10, after V lost 4 bases and J lost 1 base. The chain's CDR3 is CASSGPGQGIRSNQPQHF. In DNA, the CDR3 is TGTGCCAGCAGTGGGCCGGGACAGGGGATAAGAAGCAATCAGCCCCAGCATTTT. Supplemented by reference TRBV2 and TRBJ1-5, the full variable domain reads EPEVTQTPSHQVTQMGQEVILRCVPISNHLYFYWYRQILGQKVEFLVSFYNNEISEKSEIFDDQFSVERPDGSNFTLKIRSTKLEDSAMYFCASSGPGQGIRSNQPQHFGDGTRLSIL.

This clone has a handful of counts. This rearrangement joins TRBV4-2 to TRBJ2-2; D gene uncertain. This CDR3 contains 13 residues. V was trimmed by 0 bases and J by 4 bases, leaving 3 bases between them. Per the germline V gene, CDR1 is LGHNA and CDR2 is YNFKEQ. CDR3 protein: CASSQESTGELFF. CDR3 coding DNA: TGTGCCAGCAGCCAAGAGAGCACCGGGGAGCTGTTTTTT.